What follows are 31 T cell receptor beta chains derived from one specimen sequenced in a study of cytomegalovirus exposure and HLA in healthy donors (dated by TCRdb to the late 2010s). Libraries were made using the immunoSEQ multiplex PCR assay. For the multiplex PCR, a mixture combining 60 forward primers for TCR Vbeta segments and 13 reverse primers for TCR Jbeta segments was used. Held by TCRdb, this immuneACCESS table contains in-frame sequences only and omits some clones. Under half of the omission traces to an unresolved V gene where checked; the cause of the rest is unknown. Across this sample there are about 160,000 clones, with 60% to 85% seen only once. The ten largest clones represent almost 3% of the sample. What was sequenced was PBMCs. The receptors here all came from a woman aged 45 to 65 in good health and CMV-seropositive.

The gene calls are TRBV10-2 and TRBJ2-7, with D possibly being TRBD1 (5 bases). Trimming cost V 6 bases and J 2 bases, with 17 bases left between them. From germline, CDR1 is WSHSY and CDR2 SAAADI. This CDR3 spans 15 amino acids. CDR3 DNA sequence: TGCGCCAGCAGCCCCCCGGTAGCAGGGACCTACGAGCAGTACTTC. It specifies CASSPPVAGTYEQYF.

The V gene is TRBV6-5, the J gene TRBJ2-2; the D gene is possibly TRBD2 (6 bases). Germline loops: CDR1 MNHEY, CDR2 SVGAGI. This CDR3 spans 15 amino acids. V was shortened by 2 bases and J by 4 bases, with 11 bases between the two germline ends. The CDR3 reads CASSYRDWGTGELFF. The DNA for the CDR3 is TGTGCCAGCAGTTACAGGGACTGGGGCACCGGGGAGCTGTTTTTT.

The V gene is TRBV5-1, the J gene TRBJ2-5, with D perhaps TRBD1 (6 bases). Per the germline V gene, CDR1 is SGHRS and CDR2 is YFSETQ. Trimming removed 0 bases at V and 7 bases at J, with 16 bases between. The CDR3 sequence is 15 residues long. The CDR3 nucleotides are TGCGCCAGCAGCTTGGGGTGGACAGCGGCGGGGACCCAGTACTTC. This codes for CASSLGWTAAGTQYF.

This clone was picked up a small number of times. The chain combines TRBV30 with TRBJ1-1, with a tentative D call TRBD1 (5 bases). V was cut by 3 bases and J by 1 base, with 12 bases left in between. Germline CDR1 and CDR2: GTSNPN and SVGIG (reference sequence). The CDR3 consists of 14 residues. Here the CDR3 DNA reads TGTGCCTGGAGCCTCGGACAAGCGAACACTGAAGCTTTCTTT. This translates into CAWSLGQANTEAFF. Together with reference TRBV30 and TRBJ1-1, the CDR3 gives the full variable domain: SQTIHQWPATLVQPVGSPLSLECTVEGTSNPNLYWYRQAAGRGLQLLFYSVGIGQISSEVPQNLSASRPQDRQFILSSKKLLLSDSGFYLCAWSLGQANTEAFFGQGTRLTVV.

The chain couples TRBV5-1 to TRBJ2-7; tentatively, D is TRBD2 (5 bases). Germline assignment: CDR1 SGHRS and CDR2 YFSETQ. This CDR3 has 12 residues. Trimming took 4 bases from V and 4 from J, leaving 9 bases between them. The CDR3 here is CASSLDFYEQYF. CDR3 nucleotide sequence: TGCGCCAGCAGCCTGGACTTTTACGAGCAGTACTTC.

This clone turned up a few times. This rearrangement joins TRBV2 to TRBJ1-1; 8 bases are shared with TRBD1. The CDR3 sequence is 13 residues long. Germline CDR1 SNHLY, CDR2 FYNNEI. V lost 7 bases and J lost 5; bases outside the gene matches: 6. The CDR3 is CASMRTGRTEAFF. The CDR3 DNA is TGTGCCAGCATGAGGACAGGGAGGACTGAAGCTTTCTTT.

The chain has TRBV18 and TRBJ1-1, with 7 bases matching TRBD1. The CDR3 has 16 amino acids. The V segment lost 5 bases and the J segment 0 bases; nucleotides outside the gene matches: 9. The germline CDR1 and CDR2 sequences are KGHSH and LQKENI. The DNA for the CDR3 is TGTGCCAGCTCAGGAATGACAGGGTCTTTGAACACTGAAGCTTTCTTT. This codes for CASSGMTGSLNTEAFF.

This chain joins TRBV7-3 and TRBJ1-1, with no clear D. V lost 5 bases to trimming and J lost 4 bases, with 11 bases between them. This CDR3 region has 13 residues. The germline V gene has CDR1 SGHTA and CDR2 FQGTGA. The CDR3 coding sequence is TGTGCCAGCAGCCGTGGCGGTGGCACTGAAGCTTTCTTT. Translating it yields CASSRGGGTEAFF.

This clone was seen a few times. This rearrangement joins TRBV6-1 to TRBJ1-6; maybe TRBD1 (5 bases). The CDR3 length is 14 residues. CDR1 is MNHNS and CDR2 is SASEGT in the germline V gene. V was cut by 5 bases and J by 3 bases, with 8 bases left in between. The CDR3 reads CASSPRVYNSPLHF. Written as DNA, the CDR3 is TGTGCCAGCAGTCCCAGGGTCTATAATTCACCCCTCCACTTT.

This chain joins TRBV10-1 and TRBJ2-7; 9 bases line up with TRBD1. This CDR3 has 13 residues. Germline loops: CDR1 WNHNN, CDR2 SYGVQD (reference sequence). With 4 bases clipped from V and 3 bases from J, the junction kept 1 base outside the gene matches. The CDR3 loop is CASSATGGYEQYF. The DNA of the CDR3 is TGCGCCAGCAGTGCGACAGGGGGCTACGAGCAGTACTTC.

The rearrangement links TRBV5-5 to TRBJ2-4; possibly TRBD2 for D (5 bases). This CDR3 has 17 amino acids. Germline assignment: CDR1 SGHKS and CDR2 YYEKEE (reference sequence). V lost 2 bases to trimming and J lost 1 base, with 16 bases between them. The DNA of the CDR3 is TGTGCCAGCAGCTTTGGTGAGGAGGCTATCGCCAAAAACATTCAGTACTTC. The encoded protein is CASSFGEEAIAKNIQYF.

The chain carries TRBV6-1 and TRBJ1-2, with 8 positions matching TRBD1. Germline V lookup: CDR1 MNHNS, CDR2 SASEGT. Germline trimming cut 1 base from V and 8 bases from J; bases unmatched to any gene: 3. The CDR3 sequence is 13 residues long. CDR3 loop: CASSEVSGGGYTF. DNA for the CDR3: TGTGCCAGCAGTGAAGTTTCAGGGGGCGGCTACACCTTC.

V gene TRBV6-5 combines with J gene TRBJ1-2; the D gene is possibly TRBD1 (6 bases). The CDR3 is made up of 13 amino acids. CDR1 is MNHEY and CDR2 is SVGAGI in the germline V gene. Trimming removed 6 bases from V and 4 bases from J, with 12 bases in between. CDR3 DNA sequence: TGTGCCAGCAGCGACAGGTTTTTCTATGGCTACACCTTC. This codes for CASSDRFFYGYTF.

In this sample, this clone turned up once. The chain couples TRBV11-3 to TRBJ2-5; D might be TRBD1 (5 bases). The germline CDR1 and CDR2 sequences are SGHNT and YENEEA. The V end lost 6 bases, the J end lost 5 bases, and 16 bases lay between the germline ends. The CDR3 totals 14 residues. The CDR3 loop is CASSLGRTSETQYF. The CDR3 nucleotides are TGTGCCAGCAGTCTGGGTCGGACATCGGAGACCCAGTACTTC.

The chain recombines TRBV11-2 with TRBJ1-1, with D unclear. The CDR3 sequence is 14 residues long. The germline V and J ends were trimmed by 1 base and 4 bases, with 10 bases remaining between them. The V gene's germline CDR1 is SGHAT and CDR2 FQNNGV. The CDR3, as DNA: TGTGCCAGCAGCTTAGTGGGAGGTGGCACTGAAGCTTTCTTT. It encodes CASSLVGGGTEAFF.

V and J are TRBV19 and TRBJ2-1; D not certain. The ends were cut back, 3 bases at V and 3 bases at J, with 9 bases in the middle. Germline CDR1 LNHDA, CDR2 SQIVND (reference sequence). The CDR3 loop spans 14 amino acids. CDR3 sequence reads: CASSILTGYNEQFF. The DNA for the CDR3 is TGTGCCAGTAGTATTTTAACGGGCTACAATGAGCAGTTCTTC.

V gene TRBV19 combines with J gene TRBJ1-5; D may be TRBD1 (5 bases). V lost 2 bases and J 11 bases, leaving 28 bases between the germline ends. Looked up from germline, CDR1 is LNHDA and CDR2 is SQIVND (reference sequence). CDR3 length: 18 amino acids. CDR3 protein: CASSINRAVGGLSATQHF. The CDR3 coding sequence is TGTGCCAGTAGTATAAATCGGGCTGTGGGGGGTCTCTCTGCGACCCAGCATTTT.

The rearrangement links TRBV5-5 to TRBJ1-1; D uncertain. Trimming removed 5 bases from V and 6 bases from J, with 23 bases in between. Looked up from germline, CDR1 is SGHKS and CDR2 is YYEKEE (reference sequence). This CDR3 region has 16 residues. CDR3 residues: CASRPGGWPSGAEAFF. For the CDR3, the DNA is TGTGCCAGCAGACCGGGAGGGTGGCCCAGTGGTGCTGAAGCTTTCTTT.

The chain combines TRBV5-1 with TRBJ2-2, with 8 bases identical to TRBD1. Germline CDR1 SGHRS, CDR2 YFSETQ. The CDR3 totals 16 residues. After removal of 2 bases from V and 6 bases from J, the junction contained 9 bases not matched to a gene. CDR3 protein: CASSFRQGMGAGELFF. The CDR3 nucleotides are TGCGCCAGCAGCTTCCGACAGGGGATGGGGGCCGGGGAGCTGTTTTTT.

This clone was seen just once. The chain links TRBV5-8 to TRBJ1-1; possible D gene TRBD1, 6 bases. Germline CDR1 and CDR2: SGHTS and YDEGEE. The CDR3 contains 14 residues. V was pared by 5 bases and J by 1 base, with 12 bases between. CDR3 protein: CASSLGHSNTEAFF. The CDR3 nucleotides are TGTGCCAGCAGTCTGGGACACTCGAACACTGAAGCTTTCTTT.

This rearrangement joins TRBV18 to TRBJ1-1, with a tentative D call TRBD1 (6 bases). Per germline, CDR1 KGHSH and CDR2 LQKENI. Trimming removed 3 bases at V and 4 bases at J, with 9 bases between. The CDR3 covers 13 residues. The CDR3, as DNA: TGTGCCAGCTCACCGGCAGGGGCCACTGAAGCTTTCTTT. Its protein product is CASSPAGATEAFF.

The chain uses TRBV5-1 and TRBJ2-6, with D perhaps matching TRBD1 (6 bases). The germline gives CDR1 SGHRS, CDR2 YFSETQ. The CDR3 is 16 residues long. Trimming took 6 bases from V and 0 from J, leaving 13 bases between them. CDR3 loop: CASTGTPVSGANVLTF. CDR3 nucleotides: TGCGCCAGCACCGGGACACCAGTCTCTGGGGCCAACGTCCTGACTTTC.

The V and J genes are TRBV5-1 and TRBJ2-7; weak D call: TRBD1 (6 bases). Germline values: CDR1 SGHRS, CDR2 YFSETQ. This CDR3 is 14 amino acids long. V gave up 0 bases and J gave up 4 bases, with 11 bases separating them. CDR3 DNA sequence: TGCGCCAGCAGCTTGGACAGGGTGGTTTACGAGCAGTACTTC. This gives the protein CASSLDRVVYEQYF. Full variable domain (missing parts from reference TRBV5-1 and TRBJ2-7): KAGVTQTPRYLIKTRGQQVTLSCSPISGHRSVSWYQQTPGQGLQFLFEYFSETQRNKGNFPGRFSGRQFSNSRSEMNVSTLELGDSALYLCASSLDRVVYEQYFGPGTRLTVT.

The chain has TRBV5-1 and TRBJ1-1, with TRBD1 as a possible D gene (5 bases). CDR1 is SGHRS and CDR2 is YFSETQ in the germline V gene. Trimming removed 0 bases from V and 4 bases from J, with 7 bases in between. The CDR3 has 13 amino acids. The CDR3 DNA sequence: TGCGCCAGCAGCTTGGCAGGGTTCACTGAAGCTTTCTTT. Translation gives CASSLAGFTEAFF.

This chain links TRBV5-1 with TRBJ2-1, with a tentative D call TRBD1 (6 bases). V lost 0 bases to trimming and J lost 5 bases, with 12 bases between them. Germline V gene lookup returns CDR1 SGHRS and CDR2 YFSETQ. The CDR3 loop spans 15 amino acids. The CDR3 reads CASSLGTGRNNEQFF. The CDR3 DNA follows: TGCGCCAGCAGCTTGGGTACAGGGAGAAACAATGAGCAGTTCTTC.

The rearrangement joins TRBV2 to TRBJ2-4, with a possible D match to TRBD2 (6 bases). CDR3 size: 14 residues. Per the germline V gene, CDR1 is SNHLY and CDR2 is FYNNEI. V dropped 1 base and J dropped 8 bases, with 12 bases sitting between them. Here the CDR3 DNA reads TGTGCCAGCAGTGAAGGGGGCGGGGAGGACATTCAGTACTTC. It specifies CASSEGGGEDIQYF.

This chain uses TRBV5-6 with TRBJ1-4, with D hard to call. V lost 0 bases to trimming and J lost 8 bases, with 14 bases between them. This CDR3 comprises 15 residues. The germline V gene has CDR1 SGHDT and CDR2 YYEEEE. The CDR3 loop is CASSLESSRGEKLFF. CDR3 DNA sequence: TGTGCCAGCAGCTTGGAGTCGTCCCGAGGAGAAAAACTGTTTTTT.

The chain combines TRBV6-5 with TRBJ2-1, with D possibly TRBD1 on 6 matching bases. Germline CDR1 and CDR2: MNHEY and SVGAGI. The V gene lost 0 bases and the J gene lost 10 bases, with 7 bases spanning the gap. The CDR3 consists of 12 residues. CDR3 protein: CASSYSTGEQFF. CDR3 nucleotide sequence: TGTGCCAGCAGTTACTCCACAGGGGAGCAGTTCTTC.

The chain links TRBV5-5 to TRBJ1-2, with 9 nucleotides matching TRBD1. This CDR3 spans 14 amino acids. Germline CDR1 SGHKS, CDR2 YYEKEE (reference sequence). The trim removed 7 bases at V and 5 bases at J, leaving 9 bases unmatched. The DNA for the CDR3 is TGTGCCAGCCGCCCCACCGGGACAGGGTATGGCTACACCTTC. Amino acid sequence: CASRPTGTGYGYTF.

The CDR3 DNA is TGTGCCAGCAGCTTGGACAGGGATGGCTACACCTTC. Its protein product is CASSLDRDGYTF. The rearrangement joins TRBV5-6 to TRBJ1-2; the D gene is possibly TRBD1 (6 bases). CDR1 is SGHDT, CDR2 YYEEEE, per germline. V lost 0 bases, J lost 6 bases, and 6 bases lay in between. There are 12 residues in the CDR3.

The chain uses TRBV7-9 and TRBJ1-2; D possibly corresponds to TRBD1 (5 bases). The CDR3 contains 16 residues. Germline V gene sequence: CDR1 SEHNR, CDR2 FQNEAQ (reference sequence). The ends were cut back, 1 base at V and 0 bases at J, with 12 bases in the middle. CDR3 sequence reads: CASSLDLTEANYGYTF. For the CDR3, the DNA is TGTGCCAGCAGCTTAGACTTGACAGAAGCTAACTATGGCTACACCTTC. Full variable domain (rest looked up from reference TRBV7-9 and TRBJ1-2): DTGVSQNPRHKITKRGQNVTFRCDPISEHNRLYWYRQTLGQGPEFLTYFQNEAQLEKSRLLSDRFSAERPKGSFSTLEIQRTEQGDSAMYLCASSLDLTEANYGYTFGSGTRLTVV.